This TCR beta chain appears in the sequencing data of a study of shared clonotypes between healthy human individuals. The assay was immunoSEQ multiplex PCR, and TCRdb's table has in-frame clones only and misses some. The sample gives roughly 2.5 million clones, more than 90% of which show up once; 0.13% to 0.15% is in the top ten. Between the trimmed V and J ends, which lost 0 bases and 1 base, there was a span of 6 bases. The CDR3 length is 14 residues. Looked up from germline, CDR1 is PRHDT and CDR2 is FYEKMQ (reference sequence). This clone came up a few times. The target antigen is unknown. Study-level results: Larger richness was generally estimated for naive than memory subsets. Unshared clonotypes carried lower generation probabilities than those common to all four donors.

The genes are TRBV13 and TRBJ1-1; D is unclear. The sequence was obtained from a man between 18 and 29 years old in good health. The material sequenced was naive CD4+ T cells sorted from blood. Subset described: CD45RA+ positively selected. Here the CDR3 DNA reads TGTGCCAGCAGCTTAGGATCAGGGAACACTGAAGCTTTCTTT. Amino acids: CASSLGSGNTEAFF.